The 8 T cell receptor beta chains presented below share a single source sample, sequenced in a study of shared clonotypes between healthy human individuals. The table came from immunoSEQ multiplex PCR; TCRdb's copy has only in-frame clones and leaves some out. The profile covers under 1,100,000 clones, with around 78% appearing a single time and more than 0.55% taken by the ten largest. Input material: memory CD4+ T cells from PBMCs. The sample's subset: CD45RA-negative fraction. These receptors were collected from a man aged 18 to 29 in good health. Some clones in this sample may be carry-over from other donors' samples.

CDR3 loop: CASSQVGRGLHTIYF. The CDR3 nucleotides are TGCGCCAGCAGCCAAGTAGGCAGGGGGCTGCACACCATATATTTT. J is TRBJ1-3 and V is TRBV4-1; 8 nucleotides align to TRBD1. This CDR3 contains 15 residues. The germline V gene encodes CDR1 MGHRA and CDR2 YSYEKL. J was trimmed by 8 bases and V by 1 base; bases with no gene match: 7.

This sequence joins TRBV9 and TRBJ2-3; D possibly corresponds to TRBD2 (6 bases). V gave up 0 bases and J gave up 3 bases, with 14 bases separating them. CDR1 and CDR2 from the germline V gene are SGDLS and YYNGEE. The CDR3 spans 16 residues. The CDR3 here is CASSVGVAEGTDTQYF. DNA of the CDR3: TGTGCCAGCAGCGTAGGGGTAGCGGAGGGGACAGATACGCAGTATTTT.

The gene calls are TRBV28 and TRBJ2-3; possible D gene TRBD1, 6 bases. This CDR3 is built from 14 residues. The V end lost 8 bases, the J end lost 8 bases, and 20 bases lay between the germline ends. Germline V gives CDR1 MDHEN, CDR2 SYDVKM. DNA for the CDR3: TGTGCCAGCGATTCCCCGATGGGGGCTGGTACGCAGTATTTT. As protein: CASDSPMGAGTQYF.

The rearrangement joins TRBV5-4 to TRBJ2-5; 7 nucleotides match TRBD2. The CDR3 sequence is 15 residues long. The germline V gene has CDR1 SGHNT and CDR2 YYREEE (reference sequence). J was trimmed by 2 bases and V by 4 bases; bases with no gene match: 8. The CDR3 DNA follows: TGTGCCAGCAGCCCCCCGGGGGGAGTTCAAGAGACCCAGTACTTC. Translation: CASSPPGGVQETQYF.

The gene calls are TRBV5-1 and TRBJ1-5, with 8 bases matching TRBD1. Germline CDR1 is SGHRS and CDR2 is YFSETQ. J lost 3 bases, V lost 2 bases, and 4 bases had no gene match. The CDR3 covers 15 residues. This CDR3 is CASSLGGQVNQPQHF. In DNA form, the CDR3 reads TGCGCCAGCAGCTTAGGGGGACAGGTCAATCAGCCCCAGCATTTT. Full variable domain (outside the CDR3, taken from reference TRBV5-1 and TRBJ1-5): KAGVTQTPRYLIKTRGQQVTLSCSPISGHRSVSWYQQTPGQGLQFLFEYFSETQRNKGNFPGRFSGRQFSNSRSEMNVSTLELGDSALYLCASSLGGQVNQPQHFGDGTRLSIL.

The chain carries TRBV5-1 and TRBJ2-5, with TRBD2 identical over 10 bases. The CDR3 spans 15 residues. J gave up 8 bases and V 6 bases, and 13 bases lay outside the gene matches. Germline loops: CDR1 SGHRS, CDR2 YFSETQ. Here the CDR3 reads CASNEGVAGGSTQYF. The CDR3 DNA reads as TGCGCCAGCAACGAGGGGGTAGCGGGAGGTTCTACCCAGTACTTC.

The CDR3 DNA sequence: TGTGCCAGTAGTAATACAGGGAATGCCAATCAGCCCCAGCATTTT. This translates into CASSNTGNANQPQHF. V usage is TRBV19 and J usage is TRBJ1-5; D is perhaps TRBD1 (6 bases). The V end was cut by 4 bases, the J end by 3 bases, with 13 bases between. The CDR3 runs 15 residues. Per germline, CDR1 LNHDA and CDR2 SQIVND (reference sequence).

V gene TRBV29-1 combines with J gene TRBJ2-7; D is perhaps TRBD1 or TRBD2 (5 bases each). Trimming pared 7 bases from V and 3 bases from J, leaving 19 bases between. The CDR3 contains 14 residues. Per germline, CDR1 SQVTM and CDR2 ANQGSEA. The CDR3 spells CSAKLRGESYEQYF. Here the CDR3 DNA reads TGCAGCGCAAAGTTGAGGGGAGAAAGCTACGAGCAGTACTTC.